The 20 T cell receptor beta chains in this list originate from one sample, sequenced in a study of blood T cell repertoires in COVID-19. Sequenced by immunoSEQ multiplex PCR; TCRdb stores in-frame clones only, minus some. The data contain some 240,000 clones, approximately 86% of them singletons. The specimen sequenced was PBMCs or T cells enriched from blood (not recorded which). The origin of the receptors is a woman aged 40 to 50 with acute COVID-19.

The V call is TRBV19, the J call TRBJ2-1; 14 nucleotides match TRBD2. Losses at the gene ends were 5 bases for V and 5 bases for J; bases not matched to a gene: 2. The CDR3 totals 15 residues. Per the germline V gene, CDR1 is LNHDA and CDR2 is SQIVND (reference sequence). The CDR3 DNA reads TGTGCCAGTAGTGGGACTAGCGGGAGTAACAATGAGCAGTTCTTC. This encodes CASSGTSGSNNEQFF.

V usage is TRBV9 and J usage is TRBJ2-7, with 7 bases matching TRBD2. The germline gives CDR1 SGDLS, CDR2 YYNGEE. The CDR3 is 14 residues long. V shed 4 bases, J shed 2 bases, and the junction held 6 bases outside the gene matches. The DNA of the CDR3 is TGTGCCAGCAGCTCCGGGACTACGACCTACGAGCAGTACTTC. Translated, it gives CASSSGTTTYEQYF.

The gene calls are TRBV5-1 and TRBJ2-1; 12 bases are shared with TRBD2. The CDR3 totals 15 residues. With 3 bases clipped from V and 8 bases from J, the junction kept 6 bases outside the gene matches. Germline V gives CDR1 SGHRS, CDR2 YFSETQ. CDR3 amino acids: CASSWSSGGGYEQFF. The DNA of the CDR3 is TGCGCCAGCAGCTGGTCTAGCGGGGGGGGCTATGAGCAGTTCTTC.

This rearrangement joins TRBV28 to TRBJ2-7, with D possibly being TRBD1 (5 bases). Germline assignment: CDR1 MDHEN and CDR2 SYDVKM. Trimming pared 5 bases from V and 2 bases from J, leaving 10 bases between. This CDR3 spans 13 amino acids. DNA of the CDR3: TGTGCCAGCAGTCTCGACAGAGCCTACGAGCAGTACTTC. It translates to CASSLDRAYEQYF.

This sequence joins TRBV11-3 and TRBJ2-5; 8 bases are a match to TRBD1. The V and J ends lost 5 bases and 5 bases, in that order; junction bases with no gene match: 4. The CDR3 loop spans 13 amino acids. In germline, CDR1 is SGHNT, CDR2 YENEEA. In DNA, the CDR3 is TGTGCCAGCAGCCCAAGGACAGGGGAGACCCAGTACTTC. Protein product: CASSPRTGETQYF.

This clone has just one count. V usage is TRBV15 and J usage is TRBJ2-1; D not resolved. The CDR3 has 14 amino acids. The germline V and J ends were trimmed by 3 bases and 7 bases, with 13 bases remaining between them. Germline CDR1 LNHNV, CDR2 YYDKDF (reference sequence). The CDR3: CATSSSVLRNEQFF. CDR3 DNA: TGTGCCACCAGCAGCTCGGTCCTGAGGAATGAGCAGTTCTTC. Based on the CDR3 plus reference TRBV15 and TRBJ2-1, the full variable domain is DAMVIQNPRYQVTQFGKPVTLSCSQTLNHNVMYWYQQKSSQAPKLLFHYYDKDFNNEADTPDNFQSRRPNTSFCFLDIRSPGLGDTAMYLCATSSSVLRNEQFFGPGTRLTVL.

V gene TRBV27 combines with J gene TRBJ2-1, with 7 positions matching TRBD2. The germline V gene encodes CDR1 MNHEY and CDR2 SMNVEV (reference sequence). CDR3 length: 16 amino acids. Unmatched junction bases numbered 6, after V lost 1 base and J lost 3 bases. In nucleotides, the CDR3 is TGTGCCAGCAGTTTATGGTCGGGCGGGGGCTACAATGAGCAGTTCTTC. This translates into CASSLWSGGGYNEQFF.

The sample holds one count of this clone. The rearrangement joins TRBV5-1 to TRBJ2-1; 14 bases line up with TRBD2. CDR1 SGHRS and CDR2 YFSETQ come from the germline V gene. The CDR3 totals 20 residues. J lost 0 bases, V lost 4 bases, and 12 bases had no gene match. CDR3 protein: CASSPWTSGGPFISYNEQFF. CDR3 nucleotides: TGCGCCAGCAGCCCATGGACTAGCGGGGGGCCATTCATCTCCTACAATGAGCAGTTCTTC. Together with reference TRBV5-1 and TRBJ2-1, the CDR3 gives the full variable domain: KAGVTQTPRYLIKTRGQQVTLSCSPISGHRSVSWYQQTPGQGLQFLFEYFSETQRNKGNFPGRFSGRQFSNSRSEMNVSTLELGDSALYLCASSPWTSGGPFISYNEQFFGPGTRLTVL.

The V call is TRBV18, the J call TRBJ2-7; 8 bases match TRBD2. This CDR3 comprises 15 residues. The V and J ends lost 4 bases and 5 bases, in that order; junction bases with no gene match: 10. Germline V gene sequence: CDR1 KGHSH, CDR2 LQKENI. In DNA, the CDR3 is TGTGCCAGCTCACGGGTCATCGGGAGGGCCGACGAGCAGTACTTC. Translation: CASSRVIGRADEQYF.

The CDR3 DNA reads TGTGCCAGCAGCTTAGACCCACGAGCGGGAGGGGGCCAAGAGACCCAGTACTTC. It codes for CASSLDPRAGGGQETQYF. The chain is built from TRBV11-3 and TRBJ2-5; 10 nucleotides line up with TRBD2. With V trimmed by 0 bases and J by 1 base, 8 bases remained unmatched. Germline CDR1 SGHNT, CDR2 YENEEA. The CDR3 consists of 18 residues.

This clone appeared a single time. The rearrangement uses TRBV27 and TRBJ2-1; D perhaps matches TRBD1 (6 bases). CDR1 and CDR2 (germline): MNHEY, SMNVEV (reference sequence). The germline V and J ends were trimmed by 5 bases and 10 bases, with 12 bases remaining between them. This CDR3 is 12 amino acids long. CDR3 amino acids: CASSKNRAEQFF. The CDR3 DNA sequence: TGTGCCAGCAGTAAAAACAGGGCCGAGCAGTTCTTC.

The chain has TRBV5-1 and TRBJ2-3, with a tentative D call TRBD2 (5 bases). Germline CDR1 reads SGHRS; CDR2 reads YFSETQ. V lost 1 base and J lost 6, with 18 bases in between. The CDR3 is made up of 16 amino acids. CDR3 in DNA: TGCGCCAGCAGCTTGTTGTCGAGGGCCGGCTCGGATACGCAGTATTTT. It specifies CASSLLSRAGSDTQYF.

This clone was recorded a few times. This chain uses TRBV5-4 with TRBJ2-7; TRBD2 might be the D (5 bases). V gave up 4 bases and J gave up 5 bases, with 16 bases separating them. The CDR3 length is 14 residues. Germline CDR1 reads SGHNT; CDR2 reads YYREEE (reference sequence). CDR3 nucleotide sequence: TGTGCCAGCAGCCCCCAGTCGGGGTATGACGAGCAGTACTTC. It is translated as CASSPQSGYDEQYF.

This chain links TRBV6-5 with TRBJ2-1; 14 bases line up with TRBD2. V was pared by 6 bases and J by 8 bases, with 3 bases of the junction left unmatched. The CDR3 spans 14 residues. The germline V gene has CDR1 MNHEY and CDR2 SVGAGI. The CDR3 protein is CASSGLAGGHEQFF. CDR3 bases: TGTGCCAGCAGCGGACTAGCGGGAGGCCATGAGCAGTTCTTC.

The chain links TRBV10-1 to TRBJ1-1, with TRBD1 as a possible D gene (5 bases). Germline V lookup: CDR1 WNHNN, CDR2 SYGVQD (reference sequence). This CDR3 has 15 residues. V gave up 3 bases and J gave up 1 base, with 12 bases separating them. This chain's CDR3 is CASSEFGGANTEAFF. For the CDR3, the DNA is TGCGCCAGCAGTGAATTCGGGGGTGCGAACACTGAAGCTTTCTTT.

This chain uses TRBV5-4 with TRBJ2-3, with 9 positions matching TRBD2. Trimming took 5 bases from V and 2 from J; bases not matched to a gene: 9. The CDR3 is 16 amino acids. CDR1 and CDR2 from the germline V gene are SGHNT and YYREEE (reference sequence). The CDR3, as DNA: TGTGCCAGCAGGACCGGGACTAGCAGCTTCACAGATACGCAGTATTTT. Translated, it gives CASRTGTSSFTDTQYF. The variable domain in full, with the rest retrieved from reference TRBV5-4 and TRBJ2-3, is ETGVTQSPTHLIKTRGQQVTLRCSSQSGHNTVSWYQQALGQGPQFIFQYYREEENGRGNFPPRFSGLQFPNYSSELNVNALELDDSALYLCASRTGTSSFTDTQYFGPGTRLTVL.

For this clone: The junction departs from germline at one end; a sequencing error may be responsible. The chain has TRBV7-6 and TRBJ2-7; 9 bases fit TRBD2. The CDR3 totals 15 residues. Germline-derived CDR1 and CDR2 are SGHVS and FNYEAQ. DNA for the CDR3: TGTGCCAGCAGCTTGAAGACTAGCGGTTCCTTCGAGCAGTACTTC. Its translation is CASSLKTSGSFEQYF.

This rearrangement joins TRBV5-6 to TRBJ2-3; 7 nucleotides line up with TRBD1. V lost 4 bases and J lost 10; bases outside the gene matches: 9. This CDR3 has 13 residues. Germline V CDR1 and CDR2: SGHDT, YYEEEE. CDR3 DNA sequence: TGTGCCAGCAGCCGGAGCCGACAGGGAGCGCAGTATTTT. Translation: CASSRSRQGAQYF.

The chain recombines TRBV11-3 with TRBJ2-7, with 10 bases that match TRBD2. The CDR3 runs 18 residues. V shed 5 bases, J shed 0 bases, and the junction held 13 bases outside the gene matches. Germline V gene lookup returns CDR1 SGHNT and CDR2 YENEEA. CDR3: CASSRYFMASGSSYEQYF. The CDR3 nucleotides are TGTGCCAGCAGCCGCTACTTCATGGCTAGCGGGAGCTCCTACGAGCAGTACTTC.

CDR3 in DNA: TGTGCCAGCAGCCGAATACAGGGGCCTGAAGCTTTCTTT. As protein: CASSRIQGPEAFF. This chain joins TRBV14 and TRBJ1-1; TRBD1 matches 7 bases. Looked up from germline, CDR1 is SGHDN and CDR2 is FVKESK. With 4 bases clipped from V and 6 bases from J, the junction kept 5 bases outside the gene matches. The CDR3 is 13 residues long.